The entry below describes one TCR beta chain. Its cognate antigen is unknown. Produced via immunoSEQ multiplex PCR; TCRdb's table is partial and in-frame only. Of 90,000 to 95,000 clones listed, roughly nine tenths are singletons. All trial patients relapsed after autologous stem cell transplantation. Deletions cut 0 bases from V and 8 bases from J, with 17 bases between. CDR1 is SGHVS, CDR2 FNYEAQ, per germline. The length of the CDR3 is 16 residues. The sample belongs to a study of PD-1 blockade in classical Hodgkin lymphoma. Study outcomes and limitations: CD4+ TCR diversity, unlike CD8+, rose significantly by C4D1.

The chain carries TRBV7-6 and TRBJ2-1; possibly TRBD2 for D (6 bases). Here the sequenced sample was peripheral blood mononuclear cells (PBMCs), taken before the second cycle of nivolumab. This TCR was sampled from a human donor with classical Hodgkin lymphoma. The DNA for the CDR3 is TGTGCCAGCAGCTTAGCGTCGGCTAGCGAAGGGTATGAGCAGTTCTTC. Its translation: CASSLASASEGYEQFF.